The 32 T cell receptor beta chains below were found in one sample sequenced in a study of shared clonotypes between healthy human individuals. Cells designated naive CD8 were CD45RO-negative and were positively selected for CCR7, with terminally differentiated effector memory CD45RA+ cells excluded. The repertoire was sequenced with immunoSEQ multiplex PCR; TCRdb's copy has only in-frame clones and lacks some. The data hold around 2,000,000 clones, with about 95% observed a single time. The sequenced sample was naive CD8+ T cells sorted from blood. Receptors were obtained from a man aged 18 to 30 in good health.

The chain joins TRBV5-1 to TRBJ1-1; 8 bases are a match to TRBD1. Trimming took 1 base from V and 4 from J; bases not matched to a gene: 3. There are 14 residues in the CDR3. Germline V gene data show CDR1 as SGHRS and CDR2 as YFSETQ. The CDR3 region has the DNA TGCGCCAGCAGCTTGCTTACAGGGGGCACTGAAGCTTTCTTT. Translating it yields CASSLLTGGTEAFF. The full variable domain, its missing parts supplied by reference TRBV5-1 and TRBJ1-1, is KAGVTQTPRYLIKTRGQQVTLSCSPISGHRSVSWYQQTPGQGLQFLFEYFSETQRNKGNFPGRFSGRQFSNSRSEMNVSTLELGDSALYLCASSLLTGGTEAFFGQGTRLTVV.

V and J are TRBV27 and TRBJ2-5; 10 positions agree with TRBD2. Trimming at V came to 5 bases and at J to 4 bases, leaving 10 bases not matched to a gene. This CDR3 region has 16 residues. Germline CDR1 reads MNHEY; CDR2 reads SMNVEV (reference sequence). The CDR3 DNA reads as TGTGCCAGCAGTCCGTCCCTAGCGGGGGCTAGAGAGACCCAGTACTTC. Its protein product is CASSPSLAGARETQYF.

The chain employs TRBV27 and TRBJ2-3, with 13 bases lining up with TRBD2. The CDR3 extends over 19 amino acids. Germline V CDR1 and CDR2: MNHEY, SMNVEV (reference sequence). With V trimmed by 6 bases and J by 5 bases, 17 bases remained unmatched. CDR3 sequence: CASSPLTTQLAGGLDTQYF. The CDR3 nucleotides are TGTGCCAGCAGCCCGTTAACCACCCAACTAGCGGGGGGGCTAGATACGCAGTATTTT.

Notes on this clone: The same CDR3 arises from other DNA sequences in this sample as well. The rearrangement links TRBV27 to TRBJ2-7; D might be TRBD2 (5 bases). Trimming shortened V by 3 bases and J by 7 bases, and 7 bases separated the two germline ends. CDR1 is MNHEY, CDR2 SMNVEV, per germline (reference sequence). This CDR3 comprises 11 residues. This CDR3 is CASSFSGEQYF. The CDR3 DNA is TGTGCCAGCAGTTTTTCGGGGGAGCAGTACTTC.

The table lists this clone with a few counts. V is TRBV9 and J is TRBJ1-1, with D unresolved. Trimming took off 2 bases at V and 7 bases at J, with 15 bases between the two ends. CDR1 is SGDLS, CDR2 YYNGEE, per germline. The CDR3 covers 14 residues. CDR3 sequence: CASSVLTAPHEAFF. As DNA, the CDR3 is TGTGCCAGCAGCGTCCTCACAGCCCCACATGAAGCTTTCTTT.

The chain has TRBV13 and TRBJ2-3; D ambiguous. The CDR3 runs 16 residues. The germline V gene has CDR1 PRHDT and CDR2 FYEKMQ (reference sequence). V was clipped by 3 bases and J by 3 bases, with 16 bases between them. This CDR3 is CASSLDSGSGTDTQYF. The DNA of the CDR3 is TGTGCCAGCAGCTTGGATTCAGGTTCAGGAACAGATACGCAGTATTTT.

The chain uses TRBV9 and TRBJ2-5, with D possibly TRBD2 on 6 matching bases. The CDR3 is 15 residues long. The ends were cut back, 3 bases at V and 1 base at J, with 13 bases in the middle. Germline CDR1 SGDLS, CDR2 YYNGEE. For the CDR3, the DNA is TGTGCCAGCAGCGCCCTAGGAGGGACCCAAGAGACCCAGTACTTC. Translating gives CASSALGGTQETQYF.

V gene TRBV7-3 combines with J gene TRBJ1-1; D call uncertain. The CDR3 contains 12 residues. The V gene's germline CDR1 is SGHTA and CDR2 FQGTGA. V shed 5 bases and J shed 4 bases, with 8 bases lying between them. The CDR3 loop reads CASSNFGTEAFF. For the CDR3, the DNA is TGTGCCAGCAGCAACTTCGGCACTGAAGCTTTCTTT.

The chain employs TRBV11-2 and TRBJ1-1, with 8 bases aligning to TRBD1. V lost 4 bases to trimming and J lost 1 base; unmatched junction nucleotides: 5. The CDR3 is 15 residues long. Germline V gene lookup returns CDR1 SGHAT and CDR2 FQNNGV. The chain's CDR3 is CASSSRGTGNTEAFF. Written as DNA, the CDR3 is TGTGCCAGCAGCTCCCGAGGGACAGGGAACACTGAAGCTTTCTTT.

The chain couples TRBV6-1 to TRBJ1-1; D not certain. Trimming took off 4 bases at V and 4 bases at J, with 19 bases between the two ends. Germline V gene lookup returns CDR1 MNHNS and CDR2 SASEGT. The CDR3 runs to 16 residues. The CDR3 DNA reads TGTGCCAGCAGTGGAAGTCCAAAAGACATAGGCACTGAAGCTTTCTTT. This gives the protein CASSGSPKDIGTEAFF.

The rearrangement uses TRBV11-2 and TRBJ1-5; D perhaps matches TRBD1 (6 bases). CDR3 length: 18 residues. V was clipped by 4 bases and J by 2 bases, with 21 bases between them. Per the germline V gene, CDR1 is SGHAT and CDR2 is FQNNGV. In nucleotides, the CDR3 is TGTGCCAGCAGCTCCGATGGCAGGGGTATAGGGCGCAATCAGCCCCAGCATTTT. Its translation: CASSSDGRGIGRNQPQHF.

The V call is TRBV30, the J call TRBJ1-5, with 8 bases aligning to TRBD1. Germline CDR1 and CDR2: GTSNPN and SVGIG (reference sequence). V lost 2 bases and J lost 7; bases outside the gene matches: 4. This CDR3 region has 13 residues. The CDR3 protein is CAWSSDREQPQHF. As DNA, the CDR3 is TGTGCCTGGAGTTCGGACAGGGAACAGCCCCAGCATTTT.

The genes are TRBV27 and TRBJ1-6, with D hard to call. The ends were cut back, 4 bases at V and 0 bases at J, with 10 bases in the middle. Looked up from germline, CDR1 is MNHEY and CDR2 is SMNVEV (reference sequence). The CDR3 runs to 16 residues. The CDR3 is CASSSRTDSYNSPLHF. The DNA for the CDR3 is TGTGCCAGCAGTTCGCGGACGGACTCCTATAATTCACCCCTCCACTTT.

As concerns this clone: Distinct nucleotide sequences in the sample also encode this CDR3. This chain joins TRBV5-6 and TRBJ1-2; TRBD1 matches at 7 bases. The CDR3 spans 13 residues. Losses at the gene ends were 2 bases for V and 3 bases for J; bases not matched to a gene: 1. CDR1 is SGHDT and CDR2 is YYEEEE in the germline V gene. The CDR3 bases are TGTGCCAGCAGCTTCGGGACAGACTATGGCTACACCTTC. It encodes CASSFGTDYGYTF. Full variable domain (missing parts from reference TRBV5-6 and TRBJ1-2): DAGVTQSPTHLIKTRGQQVTLRCSPKSGHDTVSWYQQALGQGPQFIFQYYEEEERQRGNFPDRFSGHQFPNYSSELNVNALLLGDSALYLCASSFGTDYGYTFGSGTRLTVV.

As to this clone: The sample has other DNA sequences that encode this CDR3 too. The V and J genes are TRBV13 and TRBJ1-1, with D perhaps TRBD1 (6 bases). This CDR3 is 14 amino acids long. The germline CDR1 and CDR2 sequences are PRHDT and FYEKMQ (reference sequence). Trimming removed 1 base from V and 4 bases from J, with 10 bases in between. As DNA, the CDR3 is TGTGCCAGCAGCTTAGTGGGGGGCGGCACTGAAGCTTTCTTT. As protein: CASSLVGGGTEAFF.

V is TRBV29-1 and J is TRBJ1-1, with 8 bases identical to TRBD1. Germline trimming cut 3 bases from V and 3 bases from J; bases unmatched to any gene: 9. Germline V lookup: CDR1 SQVTM, CDR2 ANQGSEA. The length of the CDR3 is 15 residues. The CDR3 region is CSVEGQEGLYTEAFF. The CDR3 DNA reads TGCAGCGTTGAGGGACAGGAGGGACTATACACTGAAGCTTTCTTT.

Turning to this clone: Other DNA sequences in the sample encode the same CDR3. The V and J genes are TRBV7-9 and TRBJ2-6, with D hard to call. The CDR3 has 12 amino acids. Germline V gene sequence: CDR1 SEHNR, CDR2 FQNEAQ (reference sequence). Trimming cost V 5 bases and J 2 bases, with 1 base left between them. CDR3 DNA sequence: TGTGCCAGCAGCGCTGGGGCCAACGTCCTGACTTTC. Amino acids: CASSAGANVLTF.

The chain is built from TRBV9 and TRBJ1-2; no firm D call. The CDR3 consists of 12 residues. The germline gives CDR1 SGDLS, CDR2 YYNGEE. V dropped 3 bases and J dropped 6 bases, with 9 bases sitting between them. As DNA, the CDR3 is TGTGCCAGCAGCGGTGGACCGCATGGCTACACCTTC. Translating gives CASSGGPHGYTF.

This chain links TRBV7-2 with TRBJ1-3; TRBD1 matches 9 bases. The V gene end was trimmed by 9 bases and the J gene end by 4 bases; junction bases not matched to a gene: 19. The CDR3 covers 18 residues. The germline gives CDR1 SGHTA, CDR2 FQGNSA. The CDR3 protein is CARPTHSDRGVVGNTIYF. The CDR3, as DNA: TGTGCCAGGCCGACCCATTCGGACAGGGGCGTTGTCGGAAACACCATATATTTT.

The genes are TRBV28 and TRBJ2-7; tentative D call: TRBD2 (5 bases). Trimming left V 7 bases short and J 2 bases short, with 15 bases between. This CDR3 is built from 14 residues. The V gene's germline CDR1 is MDHEN and CDR2 SYDVKM. CDR3 in amino acids: CASMGAEQPYEQYF. The CDR3 DNA is TGTGCCAGCATGGGAGCCGAACAGCCCTACGAGCAGTACTTC.

The chain uses TRBV5-8 and TRBJ1-5, with D hard to call. From germline, CDR1 is SGHTS and CDR2 YDEGEE. The CDR3 covers 14 residues. V lost 1 base and J 5 bases, leaving 10 bases between the germline ends. CDR3: CASSLLSEDQPQHF. DNA of the CDR3: TGTGCCAGCAGCTTGCTTAGCGAGGATCAGCCCCAGCATTTT. Supplemented by reference TRBV5-8 and TRBJ1-5, the full variable domain reads EAGVTQSPTHLIKTRGQQATLRCSPISGHTSVYWYQQALGLGLQFLLWYDEGEERNRGNFPPRFSGRQFPNYSSELNVNALELEDSALYLCASSLLSEDQPQHFGDGTRLSIL.

The V gene is TRBV4-1, the J gene TRBJ2-7; D unclear. The CDR3 contains 15 residues. Trimming shortened V by 0 bases and J by 6 bases, and 15 bases separated the two germline ends. The germline V gene has CDR1 MGHRA and CDR2 YSYEKL. The DNA of the CDR3 is TGCGCCAGCAGCCAAGATCCGCGGAAGCAAGGCGAGCAGTACTTC. Encoded protein: CASSQDPRKQGEQYF.

This chain connects TRBV25-1 to TRBJ1-6; D remains ambiguous. Trimming took 5 bases from V and 10 from J, leaving 0 bases between them. This CDR3 spans 9 amino acids. The germline gives CDR1 MGHDK, CDR2 SYGVNS. CDR3 residues: CASSSPLHF. CDR3 bases: TGTGCCAGCAGTTCACCCCTCCACTTT.

This chain uses TRBV13 with TRBJ2-7; 11 nucleotides match TRBD2. V trimming: 5 bases; J trimming: 0 bases; junction bases outside the gene matches: 6. Per the germline V gene, CDR1 is PRHDT and CDR2 is FYEKMQ (reference sequence). The CDR3 runs 16 residues. Here the CDR3 reads CASSERLAGSSYEQYF. The CDR3 nucleotides are TGTGCCAGCAGCGAGAGACTAGCGGGAAGCTCCTACGAGCAGTACTTC.

This clone was seen a handful of times. J is TRBJ1-2 and V is TRBV14; D ambiguous. Germline assignment: CDR1 SGHDN and CDR2 FVKESK. The CDR3 loop spans 15 amino acids. The germline V and J ends were trimmed by 6 bases and 1 base, with 15 bases remaining between them. This CDR3 is CASSSDAEINYGYTF. The CDR3 DNA sequence: TGTGCCAGCAGTTCAGACGCAGAGATTAACTATGGCTACACCTTC.

This clone was counted a single time. The rearrangement links TRBV7-2 to TRBJ1-1, with 10 nucleotides matching TRBD1. This CDR3 spans 15 amino acids. The germline CDR1 and CDR2 sequences are SGHTA and FQGNSA. V lost 1 base, J lost 4 bases, and 3 bases stayed unmatched. The CDR3 protein is CASSLEGQGSTEAFF. CDR3 DNA: TGTGCCAGCAGCTTAGAGGGACAGGGGAGCACTGAAGCTTTCTTT.

The genes are TRBV19 and TRBJ1-2, with 8 bases fitting TRBD1. The CDR3 runs to 13 residues. Per germline, CDR1 LNHDA and CDR2 SQIVND (reference sequence). With V trimmed by 6 bases and J by 8 bases, 8 bases remained unmatched. The CDR3 DNA reads TGTGCCAGTAGCACGGACAGGGCTCAGGGCTACACCTTC. Its translation: CASSTDRAQGYTF.

The chain joins TRBV29-1 to TRBJ2-5, with 7 bases lining up with TRBD2. The trim removed 0 bases at V and 3 bases at J, leaving 10 bases unmatched. CDR1 is SQVTM and CDR2 is ANQGSEA in the germline V gene. This CDR3 has 16 amino acids. CDR3: CSVEDWRGTVEETQYF. The CDR3 DNA sequence: TGCAGCGTTGAAGATTGGCGGGGGACGGTGGAAGAGACCCAGTACTTC.

The J gene is TRBJ2-1, the V gene TRBV6-1; D unresolved. The CDR3 runs 13 residues. Trimming removed 1 base at V and 10 bases at J, with 11 bases between. Per the germline V gene, CDR1 is MNHNS and CDR2 is SASEGT. The CDR3 loop is CASSEGSMAEQFF. The CDR3 nucleotides read TGTGCCAGCAGTGAAGGTTCGATGGCGGAGCAGTTCTTC.

With respect to this clone: A read error may explain this, as a much larger clone is one base away. This chain joins TRBV13 and TRBJ1-5; D is unresolved. Germline V gene sequence: CDR1 PRHDT, CDR2 FYEKMQ (reference sequence). CDR3 length equals 12 residues. The ends were cut back, 0 bases at V and 5 bases at J, with 2 bases in the middle. CDR3 residues: CASSLGYQPQHF. Written as DNA, the CDR3 is TGTGCCAGCAGCTTAGGGTATCAGCCCCAGCATTTT. The full variable domain, completed using reference TRBV13 and TRBJ1-5, is AAGVIQSPRHLIKEKRETATLKCYPIPRHDTVYWYQQGPGQDPQFLISFYEKMQSDKGSIPDRFSAQQFSDYHSELNMSSLELGDSALYFCASSLGYQPQHFGDGTRLSIL.

The chain carries TRBV10-1 and TRBJ2-7; no clear D. The V gene lost 3 bases and the J gene lost 3 bases, with 9 bases spanning the gap. Looked up from germline, CDR1 is WNHNN and CDR2 is SYGVQD (reference sequence). This CDR3 comprises 13 residues. CDR3 loop: CASSDPPGYEQYF. Written as DNA, the CDR3 is TGCGCCAGCAGTGACCCCCCGGGCTACGAGCAGTACTTC.

The chain employs TRBV7-6 and TRBJ1-6; 11 bases are a match to TRBD1. The CDR3 loop spans 15 amino acids. Germline trimming cut 4 bases from V and 7 bases from J; bases unmatched to any gene: 3. The germline V gene encodes CDR1 SGHVS and CDR2 FNYEAQ. The CDR3: CASSSGQGANSPLHF. The CDR3 DNA follows: TGTGCCAGCAGCTCCGGACAGGGGGCAAATTCACCCCTCCACTTT.